The rows below give T cell receptor beta chains drawn from one sample of a study of T cell responses to AZD1222 COVID-19 vaccine. TCRdb keeps only in-frame clones here, not all; method: immunoSEQ multiplex PCR. The sample lists over 85,000 clones, about 89% occurring once. This specimen consisted of peripheral blood, obtained on day 0 of AZD1222 vaccination. These receptors were taken from an adult in good health. The CDR3 runs from the conserved cysteine through the conserved F or W. A D gene is named only where the DNA matches it firmly. Where a row states a size, it is once, few, many or the class of an expanded clone; other rows omit it.

j_gene: TRBJ1-2
d_gene: NA
v_gene: TRBV5-4
abundance: NA
CDR3aa: CASSLGGGGTPYGYTF
CDR3nt: TGTGCCAGCAGCTTGGGCGGGGGCGGAACTCCCTATGGCTACACCTTC

j_gene: TRBJ1-5
d_gene: TRBD1
v_gene: TRBV15
abundance: NA
CDR3aa: CATSRASPDRGNQPQHF
CDR3nt: TGTGCCACCAGCAGAGCCTCCCCCGACAGGGGCAATCAGCCCCAGCATTTT

j_gene: TRBJ1-5
d_gene: NA
v_gene: TRBV28
abundance: once
CDR3aa: CASSRNQPQHF
CDR3nt: TGTGCCAGCAGTCGAAATCAGCCCCAGCATTTT

j_gene: TRBJ2-3
d_gene: NA
v_gene: TRBV12-3/TRBV12-4
abundance: NA
CDR3aa: CASSGLTTDTQYF
CDR3nt: TGTGCCAGCAGTGGACTAACCACAGATACGCAGTATTTT

j_gene: TRBJ2-7
d_gene: TRBD2
v_gene: TRBV4-1
abundance: NA
CDR3aa: CASSQDPREGTYEQYF
CDR3nt: TGCGCCAGCAGCCAAGACCCGAGGGAGGGAACCTACGAGCAGTACTTC

j_gene: TRBJ1-2
d_gene: NA
v_gene: TRBV5-1
abundance: NA
CDR3aa: CASSGTGIGGLGGYTF
CDR3nt: TGCGCCAGCAGCGGGACTGGGATCGGGGGGCTAGGTGGCTACACCTTC

j_gene: TRBJ2-5
d_gene: TRBD2
v_gene: TRBV5-1
abundance: NA
CDR3aa: CASSLVPSGRGAEETQYF
CDR3nt: TGCGCCAGCAGCTTGGTTCCTAGCGGGAGAGGCGCGGAGGAGACCCAGTACTTC

j_gene: TRBJ1-2
d_gene: NA
v_gene: TRBV4-1
abundance: NA
CDR3aa: CASSQDGTVPYGYTF
CDR3nt: TGCGCCAGCAGCCAGGACGGGACGGTGCCCTATGGCTACACCTTC

j_gene: TRBJ2-5
d_gene: TRBD1
v_gene: TRBV27
abundance: NA
CDR3aa: CASSRTGVGETQYF
CDR3nt: TGTGCCAGCAGTCGTACAGGGGTGGGAGAGACCCAGTACTTC

j_gene: TRBJ2-1
d_gene: NA
v_gene: TRBV6-5
abundance: NA
CDR3aa: CASSYSILGYNEQFF
CDR3nt: TGTGCCAGCAGTTACTCGATTCTCGGGTACAATGAGCAGTTCTTC

j_gene: TRBJ2-2
d_gene: TRBD1
v_gene: TRBV14
abundance: NA
CDR3aa: CASSQGRTGNTGELFF
CDR3nt: TGTGCCAGCAGCCAAGGGAGGACAGGGAACACCGGGGAGCTGTTTTTT

j_gene: TRBJ1-4
d_gene: NA
v_gene: TRBV5-8
abundance: NA
CDR3aa: CASRPSGGGHEKLFF
CDR3nt: TGTGCCAGCAGACCATCGGGAGGGGGGCATGAAAAACTGTTTTTT

j_gene: TRBJ2-3
d_gene: NA
v_gene: TRBV5-4
abundance: NA
CDR3aa: CASSFTTTDTQYF
CDR3nt: TGTGCCAGCAGCTTTACTACCACAGATACGCAGTATTTT

j_gene: TRBJ2-1
d_gene: NA
v_gene: TRBV7-8
abundance: NA
CDR3aa: CASRPGHDPNEQFF
CDR3nt: TGTGCCAGCCGGCCAGGCCACGACCCCAATGAGCAGTTCTTC

j_gene: TRBJ1-1
d_gene: NA
v_gene: TRBV18
abundance: NA
CDR3aa: CASRETESIEAFF
CDR3nt: TGTGCCAGCCGCGAGACAGAGAGTATTGAAGCTTTCTTT

j_gene: TRBJ2-5
d_gene: TRBD1
v_gene: TRBV4-3
abundance: NA
CDR3aa: CASSPGTGIQETQYF
CDR3nt: TGCGCCAGCAGCCCCGGGACAGGGATTCAAGAGACCCAGTACTTC

j_gene: TRBJ1-2
d_gene: NA
v_gene: TRBV3-1/TRBV3-2
abundance: NA
CDR3aa: CASRGGGHNYGYTF
CDR3nt: TGTGCCAGTCGGGGGGGCGGTCATAACTATGGCTACACCTTC

j_gene: TRBJ1-2
d_gene: NA
v_gene: TRBV7-8
abundance: few
CDR3aa: CASSLGEGGFGYTF
CDR3nt: TGTGCCAGCAGCCTCGGGGAGGGCGGTTTTGGCTACACCTTC

j_gene: TRBJ1-2
d_gene: NA
v_gene: TRBV19
abundance: NA
CDR3aa: CASSIMDYGYTF
CDR3nt: TGTGCCAGTAGTATCATGGACTATGGCTACACCTTC

j_gene: TRBJ2-7
d_gene: NA
v_gene: TRBV10-1
abundance: once
CDR3aa: CASSEKEHEQYF
CDR3nt: TGCGCCAGCAGTGAGAAGGAGCACGAGCAGTACTTC

j_gene: TRBJ2-5
d_gene: NA
v_gene: TRBV5-1
abundance: NA
CDR3aa: CASSLVPDQETQYF
CDR3nt: TGCGCCAGCAGCTTGGTACCGGATCAAGAGACCCAGTACTTC

j_gene: TRBJ1-2
d_gene: NA
v_gene: TRBV7-9
abundance: NA
CDR3aa: CASSLDIDYGYTF
CDR3nt: TGTGCCAGCAGCCTGGACATCGACTATGGCTACACCTTC

j_gene: TRBJ1-2
d_gene: TRBD1
v_gene: TRBV5-4
abundance: NA
CDR3aa: CASSLTQQGDYGYTF
CDR3nt: TGTGCCAGCAGCTTGACTCAACAGGGGGACTATGGCTACACCTTC

j_gene: TRBJ1-1
d_gene: NA
v_gene: TRBV3-1/TRBV3-2
abundance: once
CDR3aa: CASSPRGSNTEAFF
CDR3nt: TGTGCCAGCAGCCCTAGGGGGTCGAACACTGAAGCTTTCTTT

j_gene: TRBJ2-1
d_gene: TRBD1
v_gene: TRBV19
abundance: NA
CDR3aa: CASSLTGTGQGEQFF
CDR3nt: TGTGCCAGTAGTCTCACCGGGACAGGGCAGGGTGAGCAGTTCTTC

j_gene: TRBJ2-7
d_gene: TRBD2
v_gene: TRBV29-1
abundance: once
CDR3aa: CSVSGLAGGREQYF
CDR3nt: TGCAGCGTTTCTGGACTAGCGGGAGGTAGAGAGCAGTACTTC

j_gene: TRBJ2-4
d_gene: TRBD2
v_gene: TRBV19
abundance: NA
CDR3aa: CASSIARLAGTFLAKNIQYF
CDR3nt: TGTGCCAGTAGTATAGCCCGACTAGCGGGGACGTTCCTAGCCAAAAACATTCAGTACTTC

j_gene: TRBJ2-7
d_gene: TRBD1
v_gene: TRBV19
abundance: NA
CDR3aa: CASRTGRNPIYEQYF
CDR3nt: TGTGCCAGTAGGACAGGGCGGAATCCTATCTACGAGCAGTACTTC

j_gene: TRBJ2-3
d_gene: NA
v_gene: TRBV9
abundance: NA
CDR3aa: CASSREPDADTQYF
CDR3nt: TGTGCCAGCAGCCGGGAGCCAGACGCAGATACGCAGTATTTT

j_gene: TRBJ1-2
d_gene: TRBD1
v_gene: TRBV6-6
abundance: NA
CDR3aa: CASTRMDRGPRDYGYTF
CDR3nt: TGTGCCAGCACTCGAATGGACAGGGGGCCCAGGGACTATGGCTACACCTTC

j_gene: TRBJ1-6
d_gene: NA
v_gene: TRBV5-1
abundance: NA
CDR3aa: CASSLGNRPNSPLHF
CDR3nt: TGCGCCAGCAGCTTGGGGAACAGGCCTAATTCACCCCTCCACTTT

j_gene: TRBJ1-4
d_gene: NA
v_gene: TRBV5-5
abundance: once
CDR3aa: CASTREANEKLFF
CDR3nt: TGTGCCAGTACTAGGGAAGCTAATGAAAAACTGTTTTTT

j_gene: TRBJ1-3
d_gene: TRBD1
v_gene: TRBV7-2
abundance: NA
CDR3aa: CASSRGQASSGNTIYF
CDR3nt: TGTGCCAGCAGCCGTGGACAGGCGAGCTCTGGAAACACCATATATTTT

j_gene: TRBJ1-6
d_gene: NA
v_gene: TRBV12-3/TRBV12-4
abundance: NA
CDR3aa: CASSFREDSPLHF
CDR3nt: TGTGCCAGCAGTTTTAGGGAAGATTCACCCCTCCACTTT

j_gene: TRBJ1-6
d_gene: NA
v_gene: TRBV4-2
abundance: NA
CDR3aa: CASSQDKGQSNSPLHF
CDR3nt: TGTGCCAGCAGCCAAGATAAGGGGCAGTCTAATTCACCCCTCCACTTT

j_gene: TRBJ2-1
d_gene: NA
v_gene: TRBV25-1
abundance: NA
CDR3aa: CASMKGAYNEQFF
CDR3nt: TGTGCCAGCATGAAGGGGGCCTACAATGAGCAGTTCTTC

j_gene: TRBJ2-2
d_gene: NA
v_gene: TRBV29-1
abundance: NA
CDR3aa: CSVEGGGGELFF
CDR3nt: TGCAGCGTTGAGGGGGGAGGCGGGGAGCTGTTTTTT

j_gene: TRBJ2-7
d_gene: TRBD2
v_gene: TRBV6-1
abundance: once
CDR3aa: CASSEAPPTSGGTYEQYF
CDR3nt: TGTGCCAGCAGTGAAGCGCCGCCGACTAGCGGGGGCACCTACGAGCAGTACTTC

j_gene: TRBJ1-1
d_gene: NA
v_gene: TRBV7-2
abundance: NA
CDR3aa: CASSLYKWETEAFF
CDR3nt: TGTGCCAGCAGCTTATATAAATGGGAAACTGAAGCTTTCTTT

j_gene: TRBJ1-1
d_gene: NA
v_gene: TRBV19
abundance: NA
CDR3aa: CASSTWTEAFF
CDR3nt: TGTGCCAGTAGTACCTGGACTGAAGCTTTCTTT

j_gene: TRBJ2-2
d_gene: NA
v_gene: TRBV5-1
abundance: few
CDR3aa: CASSFPGDLTGELFF
CDR3nt: TGCGCCAGCAGCTTCCCCGGAGATCTCACCGGGGAGCTGTTTTTT

j_gene: TRBJ2-2
d_gene: NA
v_gene: TRBV18
abundance: NA
CDR3aa: CASSPPGHPSNTGELFF
CDR3nt: TGTGCCAGCTCACCACCGGGCCATCCCTCGAACACCGGGGAGCTGTTTTTT

j_gene: TRBJ2-1
d_gene: NA
v_gene: TRBV19
abundance: NA
CDR3aa: CASSGGVGSYNEQFF
CDR3nt: TGTGCCAGTAGTGGTGGGGTTGGGTCCTACAATGAGCAGTTCTTC

j_gene: TRBJ1-1
d_gene: TRBD1
v_gene: TRBV6-5
abundance: NA
CDR3aa: CASSYSTGGPNTEAFF
CDR3nt: TGTGCCAGCAGTTACTCGACAGGGGGACCGAACACTGAAGCTTTCTTT

j_gene: TRBJ2-1
d_gene: NA
v_gene: TRBV19
abundance: NA
CDR3aa: CASSIGLRVVNEQFF
CDR3nt: TGTGCCAGTAGTATTGGACTAAGAGTAGTCAATGAGCAGTTCTTC

j_gene: TRBJ1-3
d_gene: NA
v_gene: TRBV18
abundance: NA
CDR3aa: CASSPSGRGNTIYF
CDR3nt: TGTGCCAGCTCACCCTCCGGCCGGGGGAACACCATATATTTT

j_gene: TRBJ2-3
d_gene: NA
v_gene: TRBV5-1
abundance: NA
CDR3aa: CASSFGPFKDTQYF
CDR3nt: TGCGCCAGCAGCTTCGGCCCATTCAAAGATACGCAGTATTTT

j_gene: TRBJ2-1
d_gene: TRBD2
v_gene: TRBV9
abundance: once
CDR3aa: CASSRAAGGYNEQFF
CDR3nt: TGTGCCAGCAGTCGAGCAGCGGGAGGCTACAATGAGCAGTTCTTC

j_gene: TRBJ2-3
d_gene: NA
v_gene: TRBV6-2/TRBV6-3
abundance: NA
CDR3aa: CASSYSLSGFADTQYF
CDR3nt: TGTGCCAGCAGTTACTCCCTAAGTGGATTCGCAGATACGCAGTATTTT

j_gene: TRBJ1-2
d_gene: NA
v_gene: TRBV29-1
abundance: NA
CDR3aa: CSVVTGSAGYTF
CDR3nt: TGCAGCGTTGTTACGGGGTCGGCTGGCTACACCTTC

j_gene: TRBJ1-4
d_gene: TRBD1
v_gene: TRBV18
abundance: NA
CDR3aa: CASSPGTGNDEKLFF
CDR3nt: TGTGCCAGCTCCCCCGGGACAGGGAACGATGAAAAACTGTTTTTT

j_gene: TRBJ1-5
d_gene: NA
v_gene: TRBV2
abundance: NA
CDR3aa: CASRQQPISNQPQHF
CDR3nt: TGTGCCAGCAGACAACAGCCTATTAGCAATCAGCCCCAGCATTTT

j_gene: TRBJ2-3
d_gene: NA
v_gene: TRBV5-1
abundance: NA
CDR3aa: CASSREGTDTQYF
CDR3nt: TGCGCCAGCAGCAGGGAAGGCACAGATACGCAGTATTTT